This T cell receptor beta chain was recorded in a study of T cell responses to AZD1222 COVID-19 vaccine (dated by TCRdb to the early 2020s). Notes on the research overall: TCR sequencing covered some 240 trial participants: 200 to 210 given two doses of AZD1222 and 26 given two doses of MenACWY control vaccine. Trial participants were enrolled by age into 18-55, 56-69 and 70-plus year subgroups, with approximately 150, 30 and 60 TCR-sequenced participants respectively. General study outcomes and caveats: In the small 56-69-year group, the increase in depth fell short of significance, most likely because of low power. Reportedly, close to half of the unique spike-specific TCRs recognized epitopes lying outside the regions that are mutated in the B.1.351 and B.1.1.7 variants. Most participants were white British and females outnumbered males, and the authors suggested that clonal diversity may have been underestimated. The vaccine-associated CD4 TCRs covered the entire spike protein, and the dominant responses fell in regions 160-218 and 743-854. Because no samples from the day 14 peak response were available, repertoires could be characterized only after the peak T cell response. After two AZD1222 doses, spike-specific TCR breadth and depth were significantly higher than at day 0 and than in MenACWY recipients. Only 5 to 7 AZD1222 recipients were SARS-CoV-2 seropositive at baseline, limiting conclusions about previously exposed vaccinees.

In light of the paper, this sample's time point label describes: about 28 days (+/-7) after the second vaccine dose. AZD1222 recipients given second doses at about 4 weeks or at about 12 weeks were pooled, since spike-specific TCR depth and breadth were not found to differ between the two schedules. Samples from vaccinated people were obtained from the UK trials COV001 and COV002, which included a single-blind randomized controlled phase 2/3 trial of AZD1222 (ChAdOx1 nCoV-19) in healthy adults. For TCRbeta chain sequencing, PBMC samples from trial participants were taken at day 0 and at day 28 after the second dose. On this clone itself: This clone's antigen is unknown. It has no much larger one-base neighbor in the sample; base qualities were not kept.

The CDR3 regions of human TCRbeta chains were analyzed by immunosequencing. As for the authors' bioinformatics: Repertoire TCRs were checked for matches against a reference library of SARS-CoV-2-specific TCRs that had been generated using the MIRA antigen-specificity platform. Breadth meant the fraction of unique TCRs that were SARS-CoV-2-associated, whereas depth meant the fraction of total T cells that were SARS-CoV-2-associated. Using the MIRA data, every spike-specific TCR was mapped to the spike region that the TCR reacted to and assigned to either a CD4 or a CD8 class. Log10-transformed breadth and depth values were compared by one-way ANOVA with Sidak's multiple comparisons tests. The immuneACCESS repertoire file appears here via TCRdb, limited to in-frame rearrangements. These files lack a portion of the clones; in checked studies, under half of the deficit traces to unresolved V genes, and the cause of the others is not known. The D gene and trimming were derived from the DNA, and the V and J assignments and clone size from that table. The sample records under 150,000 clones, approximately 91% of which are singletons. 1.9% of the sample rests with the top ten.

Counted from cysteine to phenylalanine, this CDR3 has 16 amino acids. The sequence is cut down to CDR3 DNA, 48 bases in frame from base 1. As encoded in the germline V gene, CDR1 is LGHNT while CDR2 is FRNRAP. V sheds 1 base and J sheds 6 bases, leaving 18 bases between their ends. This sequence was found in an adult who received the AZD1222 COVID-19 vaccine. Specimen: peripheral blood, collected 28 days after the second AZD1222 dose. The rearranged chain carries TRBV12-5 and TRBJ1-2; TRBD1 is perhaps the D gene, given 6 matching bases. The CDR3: CASGLGAGAGADGYTF. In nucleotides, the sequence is TGTGCTAGTGGTTTGGGGGCGGGCGCAGGGGCCGATGGCTACACCTTC.